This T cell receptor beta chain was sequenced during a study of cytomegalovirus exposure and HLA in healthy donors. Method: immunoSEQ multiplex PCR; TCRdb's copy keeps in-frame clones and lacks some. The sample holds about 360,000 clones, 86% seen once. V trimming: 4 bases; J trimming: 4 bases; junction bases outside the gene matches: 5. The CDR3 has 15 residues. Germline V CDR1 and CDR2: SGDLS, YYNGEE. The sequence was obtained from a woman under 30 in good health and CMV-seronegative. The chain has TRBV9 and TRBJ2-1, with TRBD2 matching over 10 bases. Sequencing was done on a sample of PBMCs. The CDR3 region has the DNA TGTGCCAGCAGCCCACGACTAGCGGGTTACAATGAGCAGTTCTTC. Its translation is CASSPRLAGYNEQFF. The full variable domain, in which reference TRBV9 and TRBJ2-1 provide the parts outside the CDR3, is DSGVTQTPKHLITATGQRVTLRCSPRSGDLSVYWYQQSLDQGLQFLIQYYNGEERAKGNILERFSAQQFPDLHSELNLSSLELGDSALYFCASSPRLAGYNEQFFGPGTRLTVL.